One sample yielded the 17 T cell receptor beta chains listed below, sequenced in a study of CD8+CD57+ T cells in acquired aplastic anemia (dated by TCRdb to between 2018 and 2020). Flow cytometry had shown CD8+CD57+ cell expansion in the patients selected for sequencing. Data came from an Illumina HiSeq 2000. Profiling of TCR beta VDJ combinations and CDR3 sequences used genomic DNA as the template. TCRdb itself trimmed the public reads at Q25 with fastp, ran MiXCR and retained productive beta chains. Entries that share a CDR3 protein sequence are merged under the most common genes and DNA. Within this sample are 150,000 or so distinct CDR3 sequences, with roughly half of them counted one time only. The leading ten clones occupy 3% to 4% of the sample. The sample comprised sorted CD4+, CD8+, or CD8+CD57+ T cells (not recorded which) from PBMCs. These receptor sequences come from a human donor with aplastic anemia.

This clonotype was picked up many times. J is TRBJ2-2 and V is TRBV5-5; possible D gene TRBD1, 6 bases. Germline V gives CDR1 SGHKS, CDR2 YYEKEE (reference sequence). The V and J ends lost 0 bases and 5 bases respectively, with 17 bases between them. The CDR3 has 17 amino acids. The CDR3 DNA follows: TGTGCCAGCAGCTTGGCCGAGGGACATACGGTGACCGGGGAGCTGTTTTTT. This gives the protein CASSLAEGHTVTGELFF.

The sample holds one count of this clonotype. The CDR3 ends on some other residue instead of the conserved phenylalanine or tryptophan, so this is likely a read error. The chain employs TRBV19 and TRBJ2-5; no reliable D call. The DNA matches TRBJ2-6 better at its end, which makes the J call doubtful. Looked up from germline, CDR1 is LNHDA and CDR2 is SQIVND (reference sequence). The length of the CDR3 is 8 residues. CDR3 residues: CASSILTS. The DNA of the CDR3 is TGTGCCAGTAGTATCCTGACTAGC.

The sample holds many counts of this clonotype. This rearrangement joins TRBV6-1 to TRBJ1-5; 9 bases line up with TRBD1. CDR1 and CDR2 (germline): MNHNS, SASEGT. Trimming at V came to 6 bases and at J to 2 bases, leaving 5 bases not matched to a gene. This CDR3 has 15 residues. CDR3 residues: CASSPGQGRNQPQHF. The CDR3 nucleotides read TGTGCCAGCAGCCCCGGACAGGGGCGCAATCAGCCCCAGCATTTT.

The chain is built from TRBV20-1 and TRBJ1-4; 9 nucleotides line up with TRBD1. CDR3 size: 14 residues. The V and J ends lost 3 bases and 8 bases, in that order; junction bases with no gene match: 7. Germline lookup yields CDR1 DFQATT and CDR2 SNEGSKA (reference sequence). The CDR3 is CSARGTGIGEKLFF. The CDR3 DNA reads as TGCAGTGCTAGGGGGACAGGGATTGGGGAAAAACTGTTTTTT.

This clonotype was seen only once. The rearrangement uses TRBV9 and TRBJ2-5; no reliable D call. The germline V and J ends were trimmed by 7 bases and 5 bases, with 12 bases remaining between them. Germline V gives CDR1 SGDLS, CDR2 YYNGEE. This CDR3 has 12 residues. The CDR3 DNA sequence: TGTGCCAGCGGCTCTAGGTCCGAGACCCAGTACTTC. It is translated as CASGSRSETQYF.

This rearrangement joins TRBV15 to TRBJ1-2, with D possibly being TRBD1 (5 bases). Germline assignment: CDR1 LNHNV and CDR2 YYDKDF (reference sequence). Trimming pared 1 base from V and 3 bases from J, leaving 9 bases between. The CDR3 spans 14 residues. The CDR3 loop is CATSRGGDDYGYTF. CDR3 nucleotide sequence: TGTGCCACCAGCAGAGGGGGGGACGACTATGGCTACACCTTC.

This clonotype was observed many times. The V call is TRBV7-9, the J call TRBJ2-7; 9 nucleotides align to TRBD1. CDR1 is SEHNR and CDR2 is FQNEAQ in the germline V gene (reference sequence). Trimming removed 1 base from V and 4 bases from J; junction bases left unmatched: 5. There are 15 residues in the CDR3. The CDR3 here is CASSLGGQGRYEQYF. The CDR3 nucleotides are TGTGCCAGCAGCTTAGGAGGACAGGGGAGATACGAGCAGTACTTC.

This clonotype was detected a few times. CDR3 nucleotide sequence: TGCAGCGTTCTTCAGACAGGGGCCGATGATGGCTACACCTTC. Residues: CSVLQTGADDGYTF. V and J are TRBV29-1 and TRBJ1-2; 8 nucleotides match TRBD1. The length of the CDR3 is 14 residues. With 5 bases clipped from V and 6 bases from J, the junction kept 11 bases outside the gene matches. Germline V gives CDR1 SQVTM, CDR2 ANQGSEA.

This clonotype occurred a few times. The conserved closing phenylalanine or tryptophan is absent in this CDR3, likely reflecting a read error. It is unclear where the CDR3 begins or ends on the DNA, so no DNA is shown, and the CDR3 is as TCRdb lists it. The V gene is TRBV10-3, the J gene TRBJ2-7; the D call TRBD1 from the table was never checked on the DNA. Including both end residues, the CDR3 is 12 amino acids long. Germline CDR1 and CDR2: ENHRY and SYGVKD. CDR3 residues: CATSDRGYEQCL.

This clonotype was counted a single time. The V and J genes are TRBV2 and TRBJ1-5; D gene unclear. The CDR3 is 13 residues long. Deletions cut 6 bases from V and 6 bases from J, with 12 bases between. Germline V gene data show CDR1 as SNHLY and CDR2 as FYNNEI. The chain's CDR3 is CASRRSISQPQHF. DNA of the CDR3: TGTGCCAGCAGGCGGTCAATCAGTCAGCCCCAGCATTTT.

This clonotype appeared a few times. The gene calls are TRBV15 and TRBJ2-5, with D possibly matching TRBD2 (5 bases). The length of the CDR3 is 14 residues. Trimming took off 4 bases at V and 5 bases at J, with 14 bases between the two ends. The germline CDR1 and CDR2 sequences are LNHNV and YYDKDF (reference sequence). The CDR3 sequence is CATSKTRQSETQYF. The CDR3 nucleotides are TGTGCCACCAGCAAAACTAGGCAGAGTGAGACCCAGTACTTC.

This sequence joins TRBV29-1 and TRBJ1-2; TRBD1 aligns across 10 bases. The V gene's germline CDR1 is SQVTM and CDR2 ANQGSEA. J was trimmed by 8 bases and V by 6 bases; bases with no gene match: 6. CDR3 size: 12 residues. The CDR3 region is CSVAGTGVGYTF. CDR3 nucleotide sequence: TGCAGCGTCGCCGGGACAGGGGTGGGCTACACCTTC.

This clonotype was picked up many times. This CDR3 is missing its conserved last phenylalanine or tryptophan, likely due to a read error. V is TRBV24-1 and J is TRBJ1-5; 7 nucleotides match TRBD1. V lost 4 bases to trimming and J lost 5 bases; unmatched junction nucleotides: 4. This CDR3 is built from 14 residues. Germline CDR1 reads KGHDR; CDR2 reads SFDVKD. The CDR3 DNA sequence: TGTGCCACCAGTGAGACAGGGACCTATCAGCCCCAGCATCTT. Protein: CATSETGTYQPQHL.

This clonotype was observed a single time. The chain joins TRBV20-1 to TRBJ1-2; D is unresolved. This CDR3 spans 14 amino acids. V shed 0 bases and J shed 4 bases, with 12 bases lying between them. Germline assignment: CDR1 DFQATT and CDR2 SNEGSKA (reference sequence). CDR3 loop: CSARESSGFYGYTF. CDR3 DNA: TGCAGTGCTAGAGAATCATCTGGGTTCTATGGCTACACCTTC.

The CDR3 DNA is TGTGCCAGTAGCGTCGACAGCTTCTATGGCTACACCTTC. It specifies CASSVDSFYGYTF. The chain is built from TRBV19 and TRBJ1-2, with D perhaps matching TRBD1 (5 bases). From germline, CDR1 is LNHDA and CDR2 SQIVND (reference sequence). This CDR3 has 13 residues. V was shortened by 6 bases and J by 4 bases, with 12 bases between the two germline ends.

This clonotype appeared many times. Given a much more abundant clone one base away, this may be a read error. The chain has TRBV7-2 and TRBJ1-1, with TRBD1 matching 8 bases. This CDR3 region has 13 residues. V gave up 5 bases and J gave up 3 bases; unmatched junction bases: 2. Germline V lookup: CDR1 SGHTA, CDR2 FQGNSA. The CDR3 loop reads CASSETGDTEAFF. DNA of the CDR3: TGTGCCAGCAGCGAGACAGGGGACACTGAAGCTTTCTTT. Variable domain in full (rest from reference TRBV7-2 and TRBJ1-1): GAGVSQSPSNKVTEKGKDVELRCDPISGHTALYWYRQSLGQGLEFLIYFQGNSAPDKSGLPSDRFSAERTGGSVSTLTIQRTQQEDSAVYLCASSETGDTEAFFGQGTRLTVV.

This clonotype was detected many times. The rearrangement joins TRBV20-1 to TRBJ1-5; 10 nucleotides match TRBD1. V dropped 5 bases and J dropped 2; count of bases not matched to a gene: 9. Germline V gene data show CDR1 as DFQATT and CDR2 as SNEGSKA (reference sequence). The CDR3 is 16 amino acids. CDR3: CSAGTGVGVGNQPQHF. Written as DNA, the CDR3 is TGCAGTGCTGGGACAGGGGTTGGGGTAGGCAATCAGCCCCAGCATTTT.